This record looks at one TCR beta chain sequence and its context. As yet, its antigen is unknown. These data belong to a study of pediatric ulcerative colitis. At the level of the study: Ulcerative colitis patients had pancolitis or left-sided colitis, with confirming histology.

The CDR3 consists of 12 residues. The ends were cut back, 4 bases at V and 3 bases at J, with 10 bases in the middle. Germline values: CDR1 SQVTM, CDR2 ANQGSEA. Whole-study results and caveats: In rectum, acute severe colitis had expanded clones and less diversity. Repertoires came from total lymphocyte DNA, so rare subsets like regulatory T cells may be missed.

The blood sample was taken during the colonoscopy visit. The assay was immunoSEQ multiplex PCR, and TCRdb's table has in-frame clones only and misses some. The profile shows tens of thousands of clones, around 80% of them singletons. Sequenced material: blood. The chain uses TRBV29-1 and TRBJ2-7; unclear D gene. The TCR sequence derives from a boy under 18 with moderate ulcerative colitis. This CDR3 is CSVVGDNYEQYF. The DNA for the CDR3 is TGCAGCGTTGTTGGGGATAACTACGAGCAGTACTTC.